This entry is about one T cell receptor (beta chain). Clones were sequenced by immunoSEQ multiplex PCR, and TCRdb holds only the in-frame ones, with some missing. The sample has approximately 290,000 clones, approximately 85% seen once. CDR1 and CDR2 (germline): MNHEY, SMNVEV (reference sequence). The CDR3 covers 15 residues. V was trimmed by 3 bases and J by 4 bases, leaving 15 bases between them. The sample comes from a study of blood T cell repertoires in COVID-19. The chain has TRBV27 and TRBJ2-5; D gene ambiguous. This receptor was taken from a woman in her 30s who had recovered from COVID-19. The specimen was PBMCs or T cells enriched from blood (not recorded which). The CDR3 DNA follows: TGTGCCAGCAGTTTCCAACTAAGAACGGCAGAGACCCAGTACTTC. Protein product: CASSFQLRTAETQYF.